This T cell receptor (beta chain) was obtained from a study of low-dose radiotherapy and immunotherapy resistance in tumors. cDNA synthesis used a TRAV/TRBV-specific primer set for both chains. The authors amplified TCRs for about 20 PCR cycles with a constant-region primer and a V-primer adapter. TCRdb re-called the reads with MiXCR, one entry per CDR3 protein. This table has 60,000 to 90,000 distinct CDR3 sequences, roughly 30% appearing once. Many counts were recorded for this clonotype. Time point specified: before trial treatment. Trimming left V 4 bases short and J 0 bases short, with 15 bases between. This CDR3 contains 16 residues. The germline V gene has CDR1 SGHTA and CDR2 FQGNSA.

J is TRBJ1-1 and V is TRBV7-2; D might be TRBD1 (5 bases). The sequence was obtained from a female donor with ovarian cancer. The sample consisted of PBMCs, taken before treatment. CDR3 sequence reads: CASSSNTGRLNTEAFF. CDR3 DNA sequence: TGTGCCAGCAGCTCAAATACAGGACGGCTGAACACTGAAGCTTTCTTT.